A selection of T cell receptor beta chains follows, all from one sample in a study of long-term antiretroviral therapy in people with HIV. Clones were read by immunoSEQ multiplex PCR, and TCRdb kept only the in-frame ones, dropping some. The table records some 22,000 clones, 85% of them present only once. The material was unsorted PBMCs, obtained 1.6 years after starting antiretroviral therapy. The receptor source for this set is a man aged 40-55 years with HIV. Each CDR3 is given with its conserved first and last residue. The order of the fields is V gene, D gene, J gene, clone size, CDR3 protein, CDR3 DNA. A D gene is named only where the DNA matches it firmly. Size is stated for part of the rows, as once, few or many counts, or as a class when the clone is expanded.

TRBV5-5	-	TRBJ1-2	-	CASSLSPRRPTGYTF	TGTGCCAGCAGCTTGTCGCCCAGGCGGCCCACGGGCTACACCTTC
TRBV11-1	-	TRBJ2-3	-	CASSLFPPGFGTDTQYF	TGTGCCAGCAGCTTATTTCCCCCGGGGTTCGGCACAGATACGCAGTATTTT
TRBV5-5	TRBD1	TRBJ1-3	-	CASSQTGVLSGTIYF	TGTGCCAGCAGCCAGACAGGGGTGCTGTCGGGCACCATATATTTT
TRBV29-1	TRBD2	TRBJ2-1	-	CSVEIAGGPVYNEQFF	TGCAGCGTTGAAATAGCGGGAGGGCCGGTTTACAATGAGCAGTTCTTC
TRBV6-1	TRBD1	TRBJ2-7	-	CASSPGGAGRNEQYF	TGTGCCAGCAGTCCAGGGGGCGCAGGACGAAACGAGCAGTACTTC
TRBV5-1	-	TRBJ1-4	-	CASSLGPQGKNEKLFF	TGCGCCAGCAGCTTGGGCCCCCAGGGGAAGAATGAAAAACTGTTTTTT
TRBV30	-	TRBJ2-2	-	CAWSSSTGELFF	TGTGCCTGGAGTTCATCTACCGGGGAGCTGTTTTTT
TRBV30	TRBD1	TRBJ2-1	-	CAWSGLRDRGYNEQFF	TGTGCCTGGAGTGGACTCCGGGACAGGGGGTATAATGAGCAGTTCTTC
TRBV11-2	TRBD2	TRBJ2-7	-	CASSLGGSSYEQYF	TGTGCCAGCAGCTTGGGGGGGAGCTCCTACGAGCAGTACTTC
TRBV4-2	-	TRBJ2-5	-	CASSRFLTETQETQYF	TGTGCCAGCAGCCGTTTTTTGACGGAGACTCAAGAGACCCAGTACTTC
TRBV19	-	TRBJ1-2	once	CASSIRIRQGSRGYTF	TGTGCCAGTAGTATTAGGATCCGGCAGGGGTCCCGCGGCTACACCTTC
TRBV27	-	TRBJ2-7	-	CASSLTTNSYEQYF	TGTGCCAGCAGTTTAACGACTAACTCCTACGAGCAGTACTTC
TRBV21-1	-	TRBJ1-5	-	CASSKDVIQGSQPQHF	TGTGCCAGCAGCAAAGATGTAATCCAGGGGAGCCAGCCCCAGCATTTT
TRBV7-9	TRBD2	TRBJ2-7	-	CASSAGSSGKWGAYEQYF	TGTGCCAGCAGCGCAGGCTCGAGCGGGAAGTGGGGGGCCTACGAGCAGTACTTC
TRBV19	-	TRBJ1-2	few	CASSIERNYGYTF	TGTGCCAGTAGTATAGAACGGAACTATGGCTACACCTTC
TRBV6-6	TRBD1	TRBJ1-1	-	CASTVTGGGDTEAFF	TGTGCCAGCACCGTAACAGGGGGCGGGGACACTGAAGCTTTCTTT
TRBV2	-	TRBJ1-1	-	CASVGTSGTEAFF	TGTGCCAGCGTCGGCACATCGGGGACTGAAGCTTTCTTT
TRBV7-9	TRBD1	TRBJ1-1	-	CASSFPGGIYGTEAFF	TGTGCCAGCAGCTTCCCAGGGGGCATTTATGGCACTGAAGCTTTCTTT
TRBV9	-	TRBJ2-1	-	CASSVNNEQFF	TGTGCCAGCAGCGTTAACAATGAGCAGTTCTTC
TRBV5-1	-	TRBJ2-7	-	CASSLTGEVIYEQYF	TGCGCCAGCAGTCTTACGGGGGAGGTTATCTACGAGCAGTACTTC
TRBV28	-	TRBJ1-2	-	CASTPRGQYGYTF	TGTGCCAGCACCCCGAGGGGTCAGTATGGCTACACCTTC
TRBV19	TRBD1	TRBJ1-4	-	CASSITGGLNEKLFF	TGTGCCAGTAGTATAACAGGGGGTCTTAATGAAAAACTGTTTTTT
TRBV5-5	-	TRBJ2-5	-	CASRSSGVLETQYF	TGTGCCAGCAGATCTTCAGGGGTTTTGGAGACCCAGTACTTC
TRBV19	-	TRBJ1-5	-	CASSIGWLHPQHF	TGTGCCAGTAGTATAGGATGGTTACATCCCCAGCATTTT
TRBV2	TRBD1	TRBJ2-2	-	CATTGGDTGELFF	TGTGCCACCACAGGGGGCGACACCGGGGAGCTGTTTTTT
TRBV6-1	TRBD1	TRBJ2-7	few	CASSPATGWYEQYF	TGTGCCAGCAGCCCAGCGACAGGGTGGTACGAGCAGTACTTC
TRBV7-2	TRBD1	TRBJ1-2	few	CASSPDREDGYTF	TGTGCCAGCAGCCCCGACAGGGAAGATGGCTACACCTTC
TRBV6-1	-	TRBJ1-5	-	CASSGWTRDQPQHF	TGTGCCAGCAGTGGATGGACACGAGATCAGCCCCAGCATTTT
TRBV7-6	TRBD1	TRBJ2-2	-	CASSARTGTGELFF	TGTGCCAGCAGCGCCCGGACAGGCACCGGGGAGCTGTTTTTT
TRBV11-2	-	TRBJ2-2	-	CASSLRGSSAGELFF	TGTGCCAGCAGCTTAAGGGGATCTAGCGCCGGGGAGCTGTTTTTT
TRBV7-8	-	TRBJ1-1	once	CASNVGRGGTEAFF	TGTGCCAGCAACGTGGGCCGCGGGGGGACTGAAGCTTTCTTT
TRBV27	-	TRBJ2-1	-	CASSARPLSGYNEQFF	TGTGCCAGCAGTGCCAGACCCCTTTCTGGTTACAATGAGCAGTTCTTC
TRBV7-3	-	TRBJ2-3	-	CASSPWGASTDTQYF	TGTGCCAGCAGCCCTTGGGGGGCCTCCACAGATACGCAGTATTTT
TRBV27	-	TRBJ2-1	-	CASSLDPALYNEQFF	TGTGCCAGCAGTTTAGACCCAGCGCTCTACAATGAGCAGTTCTTC
TRBV6-1	-	TRBJ1-1	-	CASSDQVMNTEAFF	TGTGCCAGCAGTGATCAAGTCATGAACACTGAAGCTTTCTTT
TRBV19	-	TRBJ2-6	-	CASSIGAGISGANVLTF	TGTGCCAGTAGTATAGGTGCAGGAATCTCTGGGGCCAACGTCCTGACTTTC
TRBV9	TRBD1	TRBJ2-7	-	CASSDPGQGGPGTPYEQYF	TGTGCCAGCAGCGACCCGGGACAGGGAGGTCCTGGGACTCCCTACGAGCAGTACTTC
TRBV10-3	-	TRBJ2-7	-	CAISGVSSYEQYF	TGTGCCATCAGTGGTGTCAGTTCCTACGAGCAGTACTTC
TRBV7-2	-	TRBJ2-4	-	CASSLDFVKNIQYF	TGTGCCAGCAGCTTAGACTTCGTCAAAAACATTCAGTACTTC
TRBV5-1	TRBD1	TRBJ1-1	-	CASSQGATGTEAFF	TGCGCCAGCAGCCAGGGGGCAACAGGCACTGAAGCTTTCTTT
TRBV21-1	-	TRBJ2-3	-	CASTSQYF	TGTGCCAGCACTTCGCAGTATTTT
TRBV25-1	TRBD2	TRBJ2-4	-	CASSEVAGVAKNIQYF	TGTGCCAGCAGTGAAGTAGCGGGAGTGGCCAAAAACATTCAGTACTTC
TRBV9	-	TRBJ1-1	-	CASSVGRGGNTEAFF	TGTGCCAGCAGCGTAGGGAGGGGGGGGAACACTGAAGCTTTCTTT
TRBV6-5	TRBD1	TRBJ1-1	once	CASSYGQANTEAFF	TGTGCCAGCAGTTACGGACAGGCGAACACTGAAGCTTTCTTT
TRBV6-1	-	TRBJ2-2	-	CASSEFRGDGTGELFF	TGTGCCAGCAGTGAATTTCGGGGTGACGGGACCGGGGAGCTGTTTTTT
TRBV9	-	TRBJ2-1	-	CASSEGQNDEQFF	TGTGCCAGCAGCGAGGGACAAAATGACGAGCAGTTCTTC
TRBV4-2	TRBD2	TRBJ2-7	few	CASSSGSGLFYEQYF	TGTGCCAGCAGCAGCGGGAGCGGCCTATTCTACGAGCAGTACTTC
TRBV5-6	-	TRBJ2-7	-	CASSFMGEQYF	TGTGCCAGCAGTTTTATGGGCGAGCAGTACTTC
TRBV2	TRBD1	TRBJ1-5	once	CASSSGTGGTVGNQPQHF	TGTGCCAGCAGTTCCGGGACAGGGGGCACGGTAGGCAATCAGCCCCAGCATTTT
TRBV30	-	TRBJ2-1	-	CAWSYEGGGSYNEQFF	TGTGCCTGGTCCTACGAAGGGGGGGGATCCTACAATGAGCAGTTCTTC
TRBV9	-	TRBJ1-2	-	CASSVVGGNGYTF	TGTGCCAGCAGCGTAGTTGGAGGGAATGGCTACACCTTC
TRBV5-1	TRBD1	TRBJ2-3	-	CASSPGTASSTDTQYF	TGCGCCAGCAGCCCGGGGACAGCCTCTAGCACAGATACGCAGTATTTT
TRBV27	-	TRBJ2-4	-	CASSSPGLLAKNIQYF	TGTGCCAGCAGTTCTCCGGGACTTCTAGCCAAAAACATTCAGTACTTC
TRBV29-1	TRBD1	TRBJ2-2	-	CSVVDRMNTGELFF	TGCAGCGTTGTGGACAGGATGAACACCGGGGAGCTGTTTTTT
TRBV4-2	TRBD2	TRBJ2-7	few	CASSQTSGSGYEQYF	TGTGCCAGCAGCCAGACTAGCGGGAGTGGTTACGAGCAGTACTTC
TRBV20-1	-	TRBJ2-7	-	CSARRGYEQYF	TGCAGTGCTCGGCGGGGCTACGAGCAGTACTTC
TRBV5-1	-	TRBJ1-2	-	CASSLAWPRDLAYGYTF	TGCGCCAGCAGCTTGGCCTGGCCCCGGGATTTAGCCTATGGCTACACCTTC